These 32 T cell receptor beta chains share one sample of origin, sequenced in a study of blood T cell repertoires in COVID-19 (dated by TCRdb to the early 2020s). Libraries came from the immunoSEQ multiplex PCR assay. The table comes from immuneACCESS by way of TCRdb, which keeps in-frame sequences with V and J called. Part of the clones is missing from these tables; in studies checked, under half for an unresolved V gene and the rest for unknown reasons. In this sample the table shows roughly 390,000 clones, around 85% of which occur a single time. The ten most abundant clones make up about 3.6% of the sample. The sample comprised peripheral blood. These receptors were taken from a woman aged 18-30 years with acute or convalescent COVID-19.

The chain links TRBV6-2 or TRBV6-3 to TRBJ1-2; D is unclear. The V gene's germline CDR1 is MNHEY and CDR2 SVGEGT. The V and J ends lost 6 bases and 8 bases respectively, with 10 bases between them. The CDR3 is made up of 11 amino acids. CDR3 region: CASSLAAGYTF. In nucleotides, the CDR3 is TGTGCCAGCAGCCTCGCGGCGGGCTACACCTTC.

The chain recombines TRBV18 with TRBJ1-5, with unresolved D. CDR1 and CDR2 (germline): KGHSH, LQKENI. V was clipped by 4 bases and J by 7 bases, with 11 bases between them. This CDR3 region has 13 residues. As DNA, the CDR3 is TGTGCCAGCTCACTTGAGGAAAGACAGCCCCAGCATTTT. As protein: CASSLEERQPQHF.

This chain links TRBV6-4 with TRBJ2-3; TRBD2 aligns across 9 bases. CDR1 is MRHNA and CDR2 is SNTAGT in the germline V gene. The junction had 1 base not matched to a gene; V was cut back by 3 bases and J by 0 bases. The CDR3 is 15 amino acids. CDR3 in amino acids: CASSEGLASTDTQYF. In nucleotides, the CDR3 is TGTGCCAGCAGTGAGGGACTAGCTAGCACAGATACGCAGTATTTT.

The chain employs TRBV6-1 and TRBJ1-1; D gene ambiguous. Trimming shortened V by 0 bases and J by 2 bases, and 19 bases separated the two germline ends. This CDR3 spans 18 amino acids. Germline V CDR1 and CDR2: MNHNS, SASEGT. The CDR3 sequence is CASSEAPLRWRQNTEAFF. CDR3 DNA sequence: TGTGCCAGCAGTGAAGCGCCCCTAAGGTGGAGGCAAAACACTGAAGCTTTCTTT.

This chain connects TRBV27 to TRBJ2-1; 7 bases agree with TRBD1. V shed 5 bases, J shed 2 bases, and the junction held 6 bases outside the gene matches. The CDR3 has 15 amino acids. Germline-derived CDR1 and CDR2 are MNHEY and SMNVEV (reference sequence). The CDR3 is CASSEQGYPYNEQFF. CDR3 nucleotide sequence: TGTGCCAGCAGTGAACAGGGGTACCCCTACAATGAGCAGTTCTTC.

The chain combines TRBV9 with TRBJ1-5, with unresolved D. The CDR3 has 15 residues. The V end was cut by 0 bases, the J end by 1 base, with 8 bases between. CDR1 is SGDLS, CDR2 YYNGEE, per germline. The CDR3 loop is CASSVAGLSNQPQHF. Here the CDR3 DNA reads TGTGCCAGCAGCGTAGCGGGGTTAAGCAATCAGCCCCAGCATTTT.

The chain carries TRBV30 and TRBJ2-7; the D gene is possibly TRBD1 (5 bases). V shed 2 bases and J shed 5 bases, with 13 bases lying between them. CDR1 and CDR2 (germline): GTSNPN, SVGIG (reference sequence). The CDR3 sequence is 13 residues long. CDR3 amino acids: CAWSFSGKNEQYF. CDR3 coding DNA: TGTGCCTGGAGTTTCTCAGGGAAAAACGAGCAGTACTTC.

The V call is TRBV6-5, the J call TRBJ2-1; D remains ambiguous. V was shortened by 2 bases and J by 0 bases, with 5 bases between the two germline ends. The CDR3 runs to 14 residues. Germline V lookup: CDR1 MNHEY, CDR2 SVGAGI. CDR3 sequence reads: CASSYPGSYNEQFF. DNA for the CDR3: TGTGCCAGCAGTTACCCAGGCTCCTACAATGAGCAGTTCTTC.

CDR3 amino acids: CATSDSGQGWNEQFF. The CDR3 DNA follows: TGTGCCACCAGTGATTCGGGACAGGGATGGAATGAGCAGTTCTTC. The J gene is TRBJ2-1, the V gene TRBV24-1, with 9 bases fitting TRBD1. Germline CDR1 is KGHDR and CDR2 is SFDVKD. CDR3 length: 15 residues. The ends lost 2 bases at V and 7 bases at J; junction bases unmatched: 5.

The gene calls are TRBV6-1 and TRBJ2-5; 9 bases fit TRBD1. V dropped 0 bases and J dropped 3; count of bases not matched to a gene: 8. Germline V lookup: CDR1 MNHNS, CDR2 SASEGT. The CDR3 totals 17 residues. The CDR3 DNA follows: TGTGCCAGCAGTGAAGCAGGGACAGGGTGGGGGAAAGAGACCCAGTACTTC. Amino acids: CASSEAGTGWGKETQYF.

Details on this clone: One junction end disagrees with the germline gene, perhaps due to a read error. The chain joins TRBV2 to TRBJ1-2; 7 nucleotides agree with TRBD1. This CDR3 comprises 12 residues. Germline V gives CDR1 SNHLY, CDR2 FYNNEI. Here the CDR3 reads CARRQGQGGYTF. DNA for the CDR3: TGTGCCCGCAGACAGGGCCAGGGGGGCTACACCTTC.

The chain is built from TRBV18 and TRBJ1-1; TRBD1 aligns across 9 bases. The length of the CDR3 is 15 residues. V lost 3 bases and J lost 3; bases outside the gene matches: 5. Germline CDR1 reads KGHSH; CDR2 reads LQKENI. The CDR3, as DNA: TGTGCCAGCTCACCTAGGACAGGGGATGACACTGAAGCTTTCTTT. It specifies CASSPRTGDDTEAFF.

CDR3 nucleotide sequence: TGTGCCAGCAGCGTAGCCCAGATGAACACCGGGGAGCTGTTTTTT. It yields the protein CASSVAQMNTGELFF. The V call is TRBV9, the J call TRBJ2-2, with unresolved D. Germline V gene sequence: CDR1 SGDLS, CDR2 YYNGEE. The V gene lost 0 bases and the J gene lost 1 base, with 7 bases spanning the gap. The CDR3 runs 15 residues.

The chain has TRBV28 and TRBJ1-6; perhaps TRBD1 as D (5 bases). Trimming stripped 3 bases from V and 8 bases from J, with 17 bases between. The CDR3 is 16 amino acids. Germline V gene sequence: CDR1 MDHEN, CDR2 SYDVKM. CDR3 sequence: CASSFSRARDHSPLHF. CDR3 coding DNA: TGTGCCAGCAGTTTTTCCAGGGCGCGAGATCATTCACCCCTCCACTTT.

The sample holds a few counts of this clone. The V gene is TRBV9, the J gene TRBJ2-3, with TRBD2 matching over 9 bases. This CDR3 spans 16 amino acids. Per germline, CDR1 SGDLS and CDR2 YYNGEE. V shed 0 bases, J shed 6 bases, and the junction held 8 bases outside the gene matches. CDR3 coding DNA: TGTGCCAGCAGCGTAGTGGGACTAGCCGCGGGCGATACGCAGTATTTT. This sequence encodes CASSVVGLAAGDTQYF.

This chain uses TRBV27 with TRBJ2-2, with TRBD2 matching over 10 bases. V lost 4 bases and J lost 4; bases outside the gene matches: 6. The germline V gene encodes CDR1 MNHEY and CDR2 SMNVEV (reference sequence). The CDR3 contains 16 residues. The CDR3 spells CASSSPGLARTGELFF. CDR3 DNA sequence: TGTGCCAGCAGTTCGCCGGGACTAGCGCGCACCGGGGAGCTGTTTTTT.

V usage is TRBV4-1 and J usage is TRBJ1-4; 7 bases are a match to TRBD1. V shed 4 bases, J shed 8 bases, and the junction held 7 bases outside the gene matches. The CDR3 contains 14 residues. CDR1 and CDR2 (germline): MGHRA, YSYEKL. CDR3 in DNA: TGCGCCAGCAGCCCAAAGCAGGGGGGCGAAAAACTGTTTTTT. This gives the protein CASSPKQGGEKLFF.

CDR3 sequence: CASRGTTNYGYTF. CDR3 DNA sequence: TGTGCCAGCAGAGGGACAACCAACTATGGCTACACCTTC. The gene calls are TRBV5-5 and TRBJ1-2; the D gene is possibly TRBD1 (6 bases). This CDR3 has 13 residues. Germline V lookup: CDR1 SGHKS, CDR2 YYEKEE (reference sequence). The V end was cut by 5 bases, the J end by 2 bases, with 10 bases between. Based on the CDR3 plus reference TRBV5-5 and TRBJ1-2, the full variable domain is DAGVTQSPTHLIKTRGQQVTLRCSPISGHKSVSWYQQVLGQGPQFIFQYYEKEERGRGNFPDRFSARQFPNYSSELNVNALLLGDSALYLCASRGTTNYGYTFGSGTRLTVV.

This clone was seen a handful of times. The V and J genes are TRBV5-1 and TRBJ2-7; 8 nucleotides match TRBD2. The trim removed 4 bases at V and 4 bases at J, leaving 10 bases unmatched. Germline loops: CDR1 SGHRS, CDR2 YFSETQ. The CDR3 is made up of 15 amino acids. The DNA for the CDR3 is TGCGCCAGCAGCAGCGGGAGCCTGGAGCGGTACGAGCAGTACTTC. Protein product: CASSSGSLERYEQYF.

This clone is termed medium-sized. This CDR3 reads CAWEVTDRGYEQYF. The DNA of the CDR3 is TGTGCCTGGGAAGTAACGGACAGAGGTTACGAGCAGTACTTC. The chain couples TRBV30 to TRBJ2-7; D may be TRBD1 (6 bases). Trimming shortened V by 5 bases and J by 4 bases, and 18 bases separated the two germline ends. The V gene's germline CDR1 is GTSNPN and CDR2 SVGIG (reference sequence). This CDR3 has 14 amino acids.

The rearrangement links TRBV5-6 to TRBJ1-1, with a possible D match to TRBD1 (5 bases). V lost 1 base, J lost 10 bases, and 14 bases lay in between. The CDR3 consists of 13 residues. Germline CDR1 SGHDT, CDR2 YYEEEE. CDR3 DNA: TGTGCCAGCAGCTTGTGGGGGGATGAACGAGCTTTCTTT. Its translation is CASSLWGDERAFF.

This clone was found once. The chain combines TRBV6-5 with TRBJ1-2; D ambiguous. The V end lost 4 bases, the J end lost 7 bases, and 7 bases lay between the germline ends. Germline loops: CDR1 MNHEY, CDR2 SVGAGI. The CDR3 loop spans 11 amino acids. In DNA, the CDR3 is TGTGCCAGCAGTTCCCGAGGTGGCTACACCTTC. It is translated as CASSSRGGYTF.

The rearrangement links TRBV5-6 to TRBJ1-2; perhaps TRBD1 as D (5 bases). V was pared by 2 bases and J by 5 bases, with 13 bases between. Germline values: CDR1 SGHDT, CDR2 YYEEEE. There are 14 residues in the CDR3. The CDR3 DNA is TGTGCCAGCAGCTTTCAGGGCCCCTTTTATGGCTACACCTTC. Encoded protein: CASSFQGPFYGYTF.

The rearrangement uses TRBV30 and TRBJ1-4; 8 bases fit TRBD1. Trimming at V came to 2 bases and at J to 8 bases, leaving 7 bases not matched to a gene. The CDR3 has 14 amino acids. Germline V gene data show CDR1 as GTSNPN and CDR2 as SVGIG (reference sequence). CDR3: CAWSRTGQKEKLFF. CDR3 sequence (DNA): TGTGCCTGGAGTCGGACAGGGCAAAAGGAAAAACTGTTTTTT.

The table lists this clone with a few counts. The CDR3 region is CASSPPENIQYF. The CDR3 DNA is TGTGCCAGCAGTCCCCCAGAAAACATTCAGTACTTC. This chain joins TRBV2 and TRBJ2-4; D gene unclear. Trimming removed 5 bases at V and 5 bases at J, with 7 bases between. The CDR3 loop spans 12 amino acids. Germline loops: CDR1 SNHLY, CDR2 FYNNEI.

This chain links TRBV27 with TRBJ1-1, with 7 bases matching TRBD1. CDR3 length: 15 amino acids. The germline V gene has CDR1 MNHEY and CDR2 SMNVEV (reference sequence). The J segment lost 0 bases and the V segment lost 5 bases, leaving 6 bases of the junction unmatched. The CDR3 DNA reads TGTGCCAGCAGTCTGACCGGGACAGTGAACACTGAAGCTTTCTTT. This encodes CASSLTGTVNTEAFF.

This chain links TRBV4-1 with TRBJ1-2, with D hard to call. V was trimmed by 0 bases and J by 6 bases, leaving 8 bases between them. The CDR3 has 13 residues. The germline V gene encodes CDR1 MGHRA and CDR2 YSYEKL. CDR3 in amino acids: CASSQEGRNGYTF. DNA for the CDR3: TGCGCCAGCAGCCAAGAGGGGAGGAATGGCTACACCTTC.

The chain uses TRBV4-1 and TRBJ1-1, with TRBD1 as a possible D gene (6 bases). CDR1 and CDR2 (germline): MGHRA, YSYEKL. This CDR3 is built from 15 residues. Trimming pared 7 bases from V and 5 bases from J, leaving 20 bases between. This CDR3 reads CASTPGAGEGTEAFF. The CDR3 DNA reads as TGCGCCAGCACCCCGGGGGCAGGGGAGGGAACTGAAGCTTTCTTT.

In this sample, this clone turned up once. The chain recombines TRBV2 with TRBJ1-2; possibly TRBD1 for D (5 bases). The CDR3 contains 13 residues. Germline V lookup: CDR1 SNHLY, CDR2 FYNNEI. V dropped 6 bases and J dropped 4 bases, with 12 bases sitting between them. DNA for the CDR3: TGTGCCAGCAGGGTTAACGGGGGCTATGGCTACACCTTC. This gives the protein CASRVNGGYGYTF.

The rearrangement uses TRBV21-1 and TRBJ1-3; TRBD1, the table's D call, lacks a check against the DNA. TRBV21-1 counts as a pseudogene. The CDR3 has 20 residues. Here the CDR3 DNA reads TGTGCCAGCAGCAAAGCGCTTTCGACCCTAGTGGGGACAGCTGGAAACACCATATATTTT. Translating gives CASSKALSTLVGTAGNTIYF.

The rearrangement links TRBV5-5 to TRBJ1-4; 7 bases are a match to TRBD1. Germline loops: CDR1 SGHKS, CDR2 YYEKEE (reference sequence). The CDR3 is 15 amino acids. V lost 3 bases and J lost 3; bases outside the gene matches: 5. The DNA of the CDR3 is TGTGCCAGCAGCTCACAGGGGTTATCTAATGAAAAACTGTTTTTT. Its protein is CASSSQGLSNEKLFF.

This chain uses TRBV5-1 with TRBJ1-1, with 7 bases matching TRBD1. The CDR3 is 14 amino acids. Germline CDR1 and CDR2: SGHRS and YFSETQ. Germline trimming cut 10 bases from V and 5 bases from J; bases unmatched to any gene: 14. CDR3 sequence (DNA): TGCGCCTCCACCACAGGGGTCGCGGGAACTGAAGCTTTCTTT. The encoded protein is CASTTGVAGTEAFF.